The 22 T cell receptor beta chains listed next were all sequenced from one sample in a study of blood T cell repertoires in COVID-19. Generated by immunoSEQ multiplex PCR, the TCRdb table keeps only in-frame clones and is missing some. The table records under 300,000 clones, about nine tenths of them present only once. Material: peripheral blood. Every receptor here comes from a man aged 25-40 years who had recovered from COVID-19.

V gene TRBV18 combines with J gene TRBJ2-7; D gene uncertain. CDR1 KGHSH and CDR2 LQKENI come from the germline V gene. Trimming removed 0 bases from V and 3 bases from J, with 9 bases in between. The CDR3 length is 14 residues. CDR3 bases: TGTGCCAGCTCACCACCGAGACTTCTCTACGAGCAGTACTTC. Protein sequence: CASSPPRLLYEQYF.

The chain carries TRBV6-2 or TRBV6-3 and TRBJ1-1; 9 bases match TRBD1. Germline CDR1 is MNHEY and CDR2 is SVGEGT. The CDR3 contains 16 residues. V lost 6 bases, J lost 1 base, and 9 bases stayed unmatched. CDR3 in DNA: TGTGCCAGCAGCCCAAGAAGGGACAGGGAGAACACTGAAGCTTTCTTT. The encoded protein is CASSPRRDRENTEAFF.

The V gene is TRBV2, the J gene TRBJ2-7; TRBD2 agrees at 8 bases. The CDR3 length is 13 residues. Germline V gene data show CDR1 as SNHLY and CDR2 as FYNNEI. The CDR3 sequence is CARGATVSHEQYF. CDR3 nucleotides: TGTGCGCGGGGGGCCACGGTTTCCCACGAGCAGTACTTC.

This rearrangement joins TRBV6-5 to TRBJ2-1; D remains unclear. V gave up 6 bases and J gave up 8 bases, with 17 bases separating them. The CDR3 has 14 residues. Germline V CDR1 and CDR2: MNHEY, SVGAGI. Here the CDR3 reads CASRYIVNRDEQFF. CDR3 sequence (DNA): TGTGCCAGCAGATACATTGTAAACCGGGATGAGCAGTTCTTC.

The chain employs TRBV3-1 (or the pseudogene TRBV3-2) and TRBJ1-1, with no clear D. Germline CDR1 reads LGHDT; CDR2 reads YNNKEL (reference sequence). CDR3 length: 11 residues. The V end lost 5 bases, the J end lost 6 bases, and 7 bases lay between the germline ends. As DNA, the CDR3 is TGTGCCAGCAGCGACGGAGCTGAAGCTTTCTTT. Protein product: CASSDGAEAFF.

The DNA for the CDR3 is TGTGCCCACACGTGGACAACTGTCGGCTACACCTTC. Encoded protein: CAHTWTTVGYTF. The gene calls are TRBV30 and TRBJ1-2, with D tentatively TRBD1 (5 bases). This CDR3 comprises 12 residues. Trimming took off 8 bases at V and 8 bases at J, with 18 bases between the two ends. Germline V gene sequence: CDR1 GTSNPN, CDR2 SVGIG (reference sequence). Looking up the rest from reference TRBV30 and TRBJ1-2 gives the full variable domain: SQTIHQWPATLVQPVGSPLSLECTVEGTSNPNLYWYRQAAGRGLQLLFYSVGIGQISSEVPQNLSASRPQDRQFILSSKKLLLSDSGFYLCAHTWTTVGYTFGSGTRLTVV.

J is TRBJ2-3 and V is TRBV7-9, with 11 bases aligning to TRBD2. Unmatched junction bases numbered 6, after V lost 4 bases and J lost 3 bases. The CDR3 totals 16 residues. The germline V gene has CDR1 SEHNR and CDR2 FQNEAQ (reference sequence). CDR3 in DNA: TGTGCCAGCAGCTCCCCCACTAGCGGGGGAACAGATACGCAGTATTTT. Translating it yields CASSSPTSGGTDTQYF.

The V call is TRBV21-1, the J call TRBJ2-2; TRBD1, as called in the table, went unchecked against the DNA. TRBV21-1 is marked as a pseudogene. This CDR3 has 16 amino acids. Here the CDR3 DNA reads TGTGCCAGCAGCAAAATTCAGGATATGAACACCGGGGAGCTGTTTTTT. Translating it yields CASSKIQDMNTGELFF.

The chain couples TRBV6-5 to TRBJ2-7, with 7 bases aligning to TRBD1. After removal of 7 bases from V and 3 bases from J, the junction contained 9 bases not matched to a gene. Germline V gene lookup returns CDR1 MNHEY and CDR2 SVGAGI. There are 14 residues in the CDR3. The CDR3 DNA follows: TGTGCCAGCACGGTCCAGGGGGAAGGCTACGAGCAGTACTTC. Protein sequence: CASTVQGEGYEQYF.

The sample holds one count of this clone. The CDR3 spells CASSPGTEGNTIYF. CDR3 DNA: TGTGCCAGCAGCCCCGGGACAGAAGGAAACACCATATATTTT. J is TRBJ1-3 and V is TRBV12-1; the tabulated D call, TRBD1, remains unverified against the DNA. TRBV12-1 counts as a pseudogene. This CDR3 region has 14 residues.

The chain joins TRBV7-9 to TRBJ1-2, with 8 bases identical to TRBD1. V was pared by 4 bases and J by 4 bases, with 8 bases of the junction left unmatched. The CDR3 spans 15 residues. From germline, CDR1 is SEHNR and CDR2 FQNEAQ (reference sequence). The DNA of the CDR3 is TGTGCCAGCAGCTACATTGGACAGGGTGGCTATGGCTACACCTTC. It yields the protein CASSYIGQGGYGYTF.

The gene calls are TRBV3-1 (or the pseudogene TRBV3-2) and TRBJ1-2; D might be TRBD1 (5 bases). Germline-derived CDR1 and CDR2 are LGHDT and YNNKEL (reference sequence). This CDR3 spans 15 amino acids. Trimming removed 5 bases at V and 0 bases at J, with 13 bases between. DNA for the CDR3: TGTGCCAGCAGCTTAGACAGAAAGGCTAACTATGGCTACACCTTC. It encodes CASSLDRKANYGYTF.

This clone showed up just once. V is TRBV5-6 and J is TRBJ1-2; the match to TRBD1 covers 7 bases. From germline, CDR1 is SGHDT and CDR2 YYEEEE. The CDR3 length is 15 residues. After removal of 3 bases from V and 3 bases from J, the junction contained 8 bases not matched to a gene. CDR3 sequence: CASSSRQGFYYGYTF. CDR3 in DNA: TGTGCCAGCAGCTCCCGACAGGGTTTTTACTATGGCTACACCTTC.

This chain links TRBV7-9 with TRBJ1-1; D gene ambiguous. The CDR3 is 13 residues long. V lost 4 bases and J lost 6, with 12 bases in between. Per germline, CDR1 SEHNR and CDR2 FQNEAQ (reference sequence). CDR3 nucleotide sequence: TGTGCCAGCAGCTACCTAGGAGGTGCTGAAGCTTTCTTT. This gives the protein CASSYLGGAEAFF.

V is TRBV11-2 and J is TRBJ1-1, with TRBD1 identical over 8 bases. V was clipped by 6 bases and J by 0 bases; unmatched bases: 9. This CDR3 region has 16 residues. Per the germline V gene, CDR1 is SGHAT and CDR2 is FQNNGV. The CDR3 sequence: CASRAFSQGVNTEAFF. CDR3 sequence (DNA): TGTGCCAGCAGGGCATTCTCACAGGGGGTGAACACTGAAGCTTTCTTT.

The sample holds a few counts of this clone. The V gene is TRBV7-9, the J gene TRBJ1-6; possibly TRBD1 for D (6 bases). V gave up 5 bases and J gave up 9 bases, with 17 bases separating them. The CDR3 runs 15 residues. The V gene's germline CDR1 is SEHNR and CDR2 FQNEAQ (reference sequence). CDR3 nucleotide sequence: TGTGCCAGCAGCCCCCTGGGGGGGGCAGGTTCACCCCTCCACTTT. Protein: CASSPLGGAGSPLHF. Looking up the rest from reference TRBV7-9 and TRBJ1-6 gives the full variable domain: DTGVSQNPRHKITKRGQNVTFRCDPISEHNRLYWYRQTLGQGPEFLTYFQNEAQLEKSRLLSDRFSAERPKGSFSTLEIQRTEQGDSAMYLCASSPLGGAGSPLHFGNGTRLTVT.

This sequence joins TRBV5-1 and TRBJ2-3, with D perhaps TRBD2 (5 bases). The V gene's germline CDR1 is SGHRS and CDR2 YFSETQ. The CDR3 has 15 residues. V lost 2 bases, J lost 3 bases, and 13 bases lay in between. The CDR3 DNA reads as TGCGCCAGCAGCTTTCTCAACGGGGAGACAGATACGCAGTATTTT. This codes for CASSFLNGETDTQYF.

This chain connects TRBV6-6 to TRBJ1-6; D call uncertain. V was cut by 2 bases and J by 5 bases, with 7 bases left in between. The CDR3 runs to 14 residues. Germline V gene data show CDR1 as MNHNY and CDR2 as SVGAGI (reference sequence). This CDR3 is CASSYHPNNSPLHF. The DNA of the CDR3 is TGTGCCAGCAGTTACCACCCTAATAATTCACCCCTCCACTTT.

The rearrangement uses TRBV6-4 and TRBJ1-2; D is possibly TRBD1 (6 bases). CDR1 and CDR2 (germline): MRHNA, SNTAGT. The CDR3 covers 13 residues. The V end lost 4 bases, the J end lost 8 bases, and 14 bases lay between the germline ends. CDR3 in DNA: TGTGCCAGCAGTGCGCTGGGGGCGCCCGGCTACACCTTC. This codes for CASSALGAPGYTF.

The CDR3 loop reads CSVNRGPGSPLHF. In DNA, the CDR3 is TGCAGCGTGAACAGGGGGCCAGGATCACCCCTCCACTTT. This chain uses TRBV29-1 with TRBJ1-6; 9 bases map to TRBD1. CDR1 and CDR2 (germline): SQVTM, ANQGSEA. This CDR3 is built from 13 residues. V trimming: 6 bases; J trimming: 10 bases; junction bases outside the gene matches: 7.

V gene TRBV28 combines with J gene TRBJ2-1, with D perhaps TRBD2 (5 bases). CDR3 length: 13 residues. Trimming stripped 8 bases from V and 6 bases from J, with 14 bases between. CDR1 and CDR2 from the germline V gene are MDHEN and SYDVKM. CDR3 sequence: CASLTTVPNEQFF. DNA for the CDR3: TGTGCCAGCCTGACTACCGTGCCCAATGAGCAGTTCTTC.

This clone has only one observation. CDR3 region: CASSLMGDSRAQYF. Here the CDR3 DNA reads TGTGCCAGCAGCTTAATGGGGGACTCAAGGGCCCAGTACTTC. The chain carries TRBV5-4 and TRBJ2-5; weak D call: TRBD2 (6 bases). This CDR3 region has 14 residues. V lost 2 bases to trimming and J lost 9 bases, with 17 bases between them. Looked up from germline, CDR1 is SGHNT and CDR2 is YYREEE (reference sequence). Full variable domain (remainder filled in from reference TRBV5-4 and TRBJ2-5): ETGVTQSPTHLIKTRGQQVTLRCSSQSGHNTVSWYQQALGQGPQFIFQYYREEENGRGNFPPRFSGLQFPNYSSELNVNALELDDSALYLCASSLMGDSRAQYFGPGTRLLVL.